What follows are 4 T cell receptor beta chains derived from one specimen sequenced in a study of blood T cell repertoires in COVID-19. The table came from immunoSEQ multiplex PCR; TCRdb's copy has only in-frame clones and leaves some out. The sample lists roughly 200,000 clones, around nine tenths occurring once. The specimen was peripheral blood. These receptors came from a man in his fifties or sixties with COVID-19, enrolled during active disease.

This chain connects TRBV7-8 to TRBJ2-3, with D possibly TRBD1 on 5 matching bases. The CDR3 covers 16 residues. Trimming took off 5 bases at V and 5 bases at J, with 20 bases between the two ends. Germline V gives CDR1 SGHVS, CDR2 FQNEAQ. The CDR3 loop reads CASSPQARVRGDTQYF. The DNA for the CDR3 is TGTGCCAGCAGCCCCCAGGCCAGGGTTAGGGGAGATACGCAGTATTTT.

V gene TRBV28 combines with J gene TRBJ1-2, with D possibly matching TRBD1 (5 bases). The CDR3 consists of 13 residues. The germline V gene has CDR1 MDHEN and CDR2 SYDVKM. Trimming removed 6 bases from V and 0 bases from J, with 8 bases in between. The CDR3, as DNA: TGTGCCAGCAGGGACACTTCTAACTATGGCTACACCTTC. Translating gives CASRDTSNYGYTF.

The V gene is TRBV6-4, the J gene TRBJ2-1, with TRBD2 matching over 16 bases. Germline trimming cut 6 bases from V and 9 bases from J; bases unmatched to any gene: 5. The CDR3 totals 15 residues. Germline-derived CDR1 and CDR2 are MRHNA and SNTAGT. The CDR3 coding sequence is TGTGCCAGCAGCGGGACTAGCGGGGGGGCAGGTGAGCAGTTCTTC. Translating it yields CASSGTSGGAGEQFF.

The chain has TRBV28 and TRBJ1-1; D may be TRBD1 (5 bases). The CDR3 spans 12 residues. CDR1 and CDR2 (germline): MDHEN, SYDVKM. Trimming took off 2 bases at V and 10 bases at J, with 11 bases between the two ends. The CDR3: CASSLTRVAAFF. The CDR3 bases are TGTGCCAGCAGTTTAACCAGGGTGGCAGCTTTCTTT.